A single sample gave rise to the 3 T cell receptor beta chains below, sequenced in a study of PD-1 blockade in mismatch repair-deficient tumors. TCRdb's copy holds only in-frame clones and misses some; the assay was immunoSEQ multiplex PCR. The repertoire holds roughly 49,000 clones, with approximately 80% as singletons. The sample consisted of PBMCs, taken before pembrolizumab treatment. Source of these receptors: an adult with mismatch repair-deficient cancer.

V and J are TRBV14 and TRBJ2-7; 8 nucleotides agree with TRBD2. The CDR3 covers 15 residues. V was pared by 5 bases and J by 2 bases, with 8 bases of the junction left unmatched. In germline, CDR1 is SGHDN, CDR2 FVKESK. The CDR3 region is CASSRGLASTYEQYF. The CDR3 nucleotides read TGTGCCAGCAGCAGAGGACTAGCCTCTACCTACGAGCAGTACTTC.

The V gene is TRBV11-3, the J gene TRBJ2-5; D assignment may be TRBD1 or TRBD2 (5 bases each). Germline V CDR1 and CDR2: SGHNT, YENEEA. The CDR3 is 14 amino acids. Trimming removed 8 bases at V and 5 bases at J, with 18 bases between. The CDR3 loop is CASGPGQARETQYF. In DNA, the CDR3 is TGTGCCAGCGGTCCGGGGCAGGCTCGGGAGACCCAGTACTTC.

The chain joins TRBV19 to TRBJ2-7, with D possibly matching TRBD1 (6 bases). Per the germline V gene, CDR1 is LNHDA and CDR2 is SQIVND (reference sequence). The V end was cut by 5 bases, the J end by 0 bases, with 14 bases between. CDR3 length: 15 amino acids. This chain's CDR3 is CASSAQGLSSYEQYF. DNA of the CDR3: TGTGCCAGTAGTGCACAGGGTTTATCCTCCTACGAGCAGTACTTC.